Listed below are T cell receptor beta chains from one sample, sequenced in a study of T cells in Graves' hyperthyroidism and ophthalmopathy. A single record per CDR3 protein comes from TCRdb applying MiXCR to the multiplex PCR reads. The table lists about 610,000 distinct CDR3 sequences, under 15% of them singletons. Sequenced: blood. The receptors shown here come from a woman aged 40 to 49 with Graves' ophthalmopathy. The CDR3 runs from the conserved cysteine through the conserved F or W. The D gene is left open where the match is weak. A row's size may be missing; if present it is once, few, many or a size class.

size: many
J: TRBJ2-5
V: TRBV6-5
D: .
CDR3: CASSLPDRRPETQYF
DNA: TGTGCCAGCAGTCTCCCCGACAGGAGACCAGAGACCCAGTACTTC

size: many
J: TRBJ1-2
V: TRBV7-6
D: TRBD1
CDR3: CASSLLTGASGYTF
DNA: TGTGCCAGCAGCTTACTAACAGGGGCAAGTGGCTACACCTTC

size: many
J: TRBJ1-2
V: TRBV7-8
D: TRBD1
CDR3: CASSLGVQGYGYTF
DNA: TGTGCCAGCAGCCTAGGGGTACAGGGGTATGGCTACACCTTC

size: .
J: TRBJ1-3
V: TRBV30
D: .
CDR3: CAWSVNSGNTIYF
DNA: TGTGCCTGGAGTGTAAACTCTGGAAACACCATATATTTT

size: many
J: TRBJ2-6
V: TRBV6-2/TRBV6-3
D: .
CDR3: CASSYSIGVSGANVLTF
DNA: TGTGCCAGCAGTTACTCGATAGGCGTCTCTGGGGCCAACGTCCTGACTTTC

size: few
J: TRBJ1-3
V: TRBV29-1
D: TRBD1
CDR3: CSVLLDRRNTIYF
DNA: TGCAGCGTGTTATTGGACAGGAGAAACACCATATATTTT

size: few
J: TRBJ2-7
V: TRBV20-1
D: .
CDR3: CSARDRGPKRGYEQYF
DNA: TGCAGTGCTAGAGATAGAGGTCCCAAGAGGGGCTACGAGCAGTACTTC

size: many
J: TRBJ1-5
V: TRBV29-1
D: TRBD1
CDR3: CSVATGTGYQPQHF
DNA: TGCAGCGTGGCTACCGGGACAGGTTATCAGCCCCAGCATTTT

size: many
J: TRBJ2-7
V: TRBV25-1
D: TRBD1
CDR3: CASSEYGDRAYEQYF
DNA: TGTGCCAGCAGTGAATACGGCGACAGGGCCTACGAGCAGTACTTC

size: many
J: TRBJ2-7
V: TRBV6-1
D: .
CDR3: CASSRAGTSDEQYF
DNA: TGTGCCAGCAGTCGGGCAGGGACTTCGGACGAGCAGTACTTC

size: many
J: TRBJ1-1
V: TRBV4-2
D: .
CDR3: CASSQDLLSAERYYTEAFF
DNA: TGTGCCAGCAGCCAAGATCTTTTGTCGGCGGAGAGGTATTACACTGAAGCTTTCTTT

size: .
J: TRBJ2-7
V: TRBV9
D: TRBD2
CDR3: CASSVGLAGNYEQYF
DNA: TGTGCCAGCAGCGTCGGTCTAGCGGGAAACTACGAGCAGTACTTC

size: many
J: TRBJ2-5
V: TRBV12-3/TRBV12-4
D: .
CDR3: CASSLQGFRETQYF
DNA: TGTGCCAGCAGTCTCCAGGGCTTCCGAGAGACCCAGTACTTC

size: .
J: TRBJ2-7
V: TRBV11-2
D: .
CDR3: CASSLDSYERCF
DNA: TGTGCCAGCAGCTTAGACTCCTACGAGCGGTGCTTC

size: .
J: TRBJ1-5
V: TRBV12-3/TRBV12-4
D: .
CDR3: CASRIGGLNQPQHF
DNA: TGTGCCAGCAGGATTGGGGGTCTTAATCAGCCCCAGCATTTT

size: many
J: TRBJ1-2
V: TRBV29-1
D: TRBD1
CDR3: CSVVTGASYGYTF
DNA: TGCAGCGTTGTAACAGGGGCAAGCTATGGCTACACCTTC

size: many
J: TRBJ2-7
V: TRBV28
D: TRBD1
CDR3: CASITGDIDEQYF
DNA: TGTGCCAGCATCACAGGGGACATTGACGAGCAGTACTTC

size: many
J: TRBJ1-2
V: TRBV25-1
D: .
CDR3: CASSDDSTNYGYTF
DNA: TGTGCCAGCAGTGACGACAGCACTAACTATGGCTACACCTTC

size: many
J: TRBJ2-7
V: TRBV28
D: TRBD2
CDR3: CASRESGSLYEQYF
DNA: TGTGCCAGCAGAGAAAGCGGGAGTCTCTACGAGCAGTACTTC

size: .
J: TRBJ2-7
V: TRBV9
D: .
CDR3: CASSKGPRANEQYF
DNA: TGTGCCAGCAGCAAGGGTCCAAGGGCCAACGAGCAGTACTTC

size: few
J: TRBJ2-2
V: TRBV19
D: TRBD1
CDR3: CASRNLRTGTTGELFF
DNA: TGTGCCAGTAGAAACCTAAGGACAGGGACCACCGGGGAGCTGTTTTTT

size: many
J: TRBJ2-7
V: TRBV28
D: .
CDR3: CASSAPGLAYEQYF
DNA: TGTGCCAGCAGTGCCCCGGGCCTGGCGTACGAGCAGTACTTC

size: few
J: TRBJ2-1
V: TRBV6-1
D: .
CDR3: CATARAGSGYNEQFF
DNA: TGTGCCACTGCACGGGCGGGAAGTGGGTACAATGAGCAGTTCTTC

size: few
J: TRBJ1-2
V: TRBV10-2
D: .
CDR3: CASSRREANYGYTF
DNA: TGCGCCAGCAGTCGGAGGGAAGCTAACTATGGCTACACCTTC

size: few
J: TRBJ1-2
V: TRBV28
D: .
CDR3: CASSRGITPGYTF
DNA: TGTGCCAGCAGCAGGGGAATTACCCCGGGCTACACCTTC

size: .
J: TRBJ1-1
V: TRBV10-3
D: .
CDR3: CAIRATELTTEAFF
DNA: TGTGCCATCAGGGCGACAGAACTAACCACTGAAGCTTTCTTT

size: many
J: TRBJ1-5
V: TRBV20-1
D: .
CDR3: CSAKPSNQPQHF
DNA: TGCAGTGCTAAACCCTCCAATCAGCCCCAGCATTTT

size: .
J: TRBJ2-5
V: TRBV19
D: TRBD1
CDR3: CASSSWGRGRPGETQYF
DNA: TGTGCCAGTAGTTCCTGGGGCAGGGGGCGCCCCGGAGAGACCCAGTACTTC

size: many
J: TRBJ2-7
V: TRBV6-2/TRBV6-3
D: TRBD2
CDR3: CASSAKTSGSPYEQYF
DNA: TGTGCCAGCAGTGCTAAGACTAGCGGGAGCCCCTACGAGCAGTACTTC

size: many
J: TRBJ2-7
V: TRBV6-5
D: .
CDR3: CASSYSSAGANYEQYF
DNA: TGTGCCAGCAGTTACTCTTCGGCAGGGGCGAATTACGAGCAGTACTTC